Listed below are T cell receptor beta chains from one sample, sequenced in a study of T cells in Graves' hyperthyroidism and ophthalmopathy. TCRdb reprocessed the multiplex PCR reads with MiXCR, giving one entry per CDR3 protein. The sample lists around 25,000 distinct CDR3 sequences, less than 65% occurring once. Sequencing was done on a sample of blood. These receptors came from a woman in her thirties or forties with Graves' hyperthyroidism that later progressed to Graves' ophthalmopathy. CDR3s include the opening cysteine and the closing phenylalanine or tryptophan. Each record gives: clone size, J gene, D gene, V gene, CDR3 protein, CDR3 DNA. The D gene is left open where the match is weak. The size field is filled for only some rows; it gives once, few, many or a size class.

size: -
J: TRBJ2-2
D: -
V: TRBV20-1
CDR3: CSASRASGELFF
DNA: TGCAGTGCCTCAAGGGCTAGCGGGGAGCTGTTTTTT

size: -
J: TRBJ1-5
D: -
V: TRBV20-1
CDR3: CSASPGTTNSNQPQHF
DNA: TGCAGTGCTAGCCCTGGGACAACCAATAGCAATCAGCCCCAGCATTTT

size: medium-sized
J: TRBJ1-1
D: -
V: TRBV10-3
CDR3: CAIKRTVNTEAFF
DNA: TGTGCCATCAAGAGGACGGTGAACACTGAAGCTTTCTTT

size: -
J: TRBJ1-1
D: TRBD1
V: TRBV7-2
CDR3: CASSLRTGIGTEAFF
DNA: TGTGCCAGCAGCCTCCGGACAGGGATCGGCACTGAAGCTTTCTTT

size: medium-sized
J: TRBJ2-1
D: -
V: TRBV15
CDR3: CATSRDWYRDLSSYNEQFF
DNA: TGTGCCACCAGCAGAGATTGGTATCGGGACCTGAGCTCCTACAATGAGCAGTTCTTC

size: -
J: TRBJ1-4
D: -
V: TRBV2
CDR3: CASSEAPGAGMLFF
DNA: TGTGCCAGCAGTGAAGCCCCAGGAGCGGGTATGTTGTTTTTT

size: few
J: TRBJ1-5
D: -
V: TRBV15
CDR3: CATSRDDRSNQPQHF
DNA: TGTGCCACCAGCCGGGATGACAGGAGCAATCAGCCCCAGCATTTT

size: -
J: TRBJ2-5
D: -
V: TRBV19
CDR3: CASSIEGGSQETQYF
DNA: TGTGCCAGTAGTATAGAAGGCGGCAGCCAAGAGACCCAGTACTTC

size: many
J: TRBJ2-2
D: TRBD2
V: TRBV19
CDR3: CASSIDLAGTGELFF
DNA: TGTGCCAGTAGTATAGATCTAGCGGGCACCGGGGAGCTGTTTTTT

size: -
J: TRBJ2-5
D: TRBD2
V: TRBV2
CDR3: CASSGLAGGGGETQYF
DNA: TGTGCCAGCAGCGGACTAGCGGGAGGCGGGGGGGAGACCCAGTACTTC

size: -
J: TRBJ1-1
D: -
V: TRBV7-9
CDR3: CASSLRLQVFF
DNA: TGTGCCAGCAGCTTAAGACTTCAGGTTTTCTTT

size: -
J: TRBJ2-2
D: -
V: TRBV11-1
CDR3: CASSPRTDTGELFF
DNA: TGTGCCAGCAGCCCCCGGACGGACACCGGGGAGCTGTTTTTT

size: few
J: TRBJ2-1
D: -
V: TRBV24-1
CDR3: CATSDFGTHNEQFF
DNA: TGTGCCACCAGTGATTTTGGGACACACAATGAGCAGTTCTTC

size: many
J: TRBJ2-7
D: -
V: TRBV30
CDR3: CAWSRPAGPYEQYF
DNA: TGTGCCTGGAGTAGGCCGGCGGGTCCCTACGAGCAGTACTTC

size: medium-sized
J: TRBJ2-7
D: TRBD2
V: TRBV20-1
CDR3: CSAHPRAGVPYEQYF
DNA: TGCAGTGCACATCCGCGGGCGGGAGTACCCTACGAGCAGTACTTC

size: -
J: TRBJ2-1
D: -
V: TRBV2
CDR3: CATRGQGSPNEQFF
DNA: TGTGCCACGAGGGGTCAGGGTTCGCCCAATGAGCAGTTCTTC

size: medium-sized
J: TRBJ2-5
D: -
V: TRBV5-1
CDR3: CASSLALDPSGETQYF
DNA: TGCGCCAGCAGCTTGGCCCTGGACCCCAGCGGAGAGACCCAGTACTTC

size: few
J: TRBJ2-5
D: TRBD1
V: TRBV5-1
CDR3: CASSSGTAQETQYF
DNA: TGCGCCAGCAGCTCCGGGACAGCGCAAGAGACCCAGTACTTC

size: -
J: TRBJ2-7
D: TRBD2
V: TRBV24-1
CDR3: CATSASQREPYEQYF
DNA: TGTGCCACCAGTGCTAGCCAGCGGGAGCCCTACGAGCAGTACTTC